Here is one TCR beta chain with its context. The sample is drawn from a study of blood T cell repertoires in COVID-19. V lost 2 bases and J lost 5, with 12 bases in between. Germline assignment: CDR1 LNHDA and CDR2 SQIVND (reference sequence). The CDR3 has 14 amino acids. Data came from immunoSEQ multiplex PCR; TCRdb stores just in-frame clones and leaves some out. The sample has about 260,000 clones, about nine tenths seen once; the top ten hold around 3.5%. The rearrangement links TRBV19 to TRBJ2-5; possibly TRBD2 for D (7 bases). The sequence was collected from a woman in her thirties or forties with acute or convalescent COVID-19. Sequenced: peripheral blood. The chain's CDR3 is CASSIRGGEETQYF. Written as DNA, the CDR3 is TGTGCCAGTAGTATAAGGGGGGGCGAGGAGACCCAGTACTTC.